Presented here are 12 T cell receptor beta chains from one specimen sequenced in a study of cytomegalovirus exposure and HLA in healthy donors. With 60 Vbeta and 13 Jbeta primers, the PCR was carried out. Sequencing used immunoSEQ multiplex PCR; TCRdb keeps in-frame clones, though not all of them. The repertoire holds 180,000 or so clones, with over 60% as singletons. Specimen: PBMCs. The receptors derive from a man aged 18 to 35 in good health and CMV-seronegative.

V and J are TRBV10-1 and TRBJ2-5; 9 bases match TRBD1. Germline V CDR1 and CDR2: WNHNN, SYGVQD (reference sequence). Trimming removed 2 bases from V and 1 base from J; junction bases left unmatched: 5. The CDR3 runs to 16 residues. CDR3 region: CASSEMGQGRQETQYF. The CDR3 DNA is TGCGCCAGCAGTGAGATGGGACAGGGCCGCCAAGAGACCCAGTACTTC.

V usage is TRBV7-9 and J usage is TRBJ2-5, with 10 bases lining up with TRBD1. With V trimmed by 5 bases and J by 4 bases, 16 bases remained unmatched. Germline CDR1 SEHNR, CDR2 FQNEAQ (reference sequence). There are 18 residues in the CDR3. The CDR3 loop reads CASSPNERDRGLAETQYF. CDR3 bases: TGTGCCAGCAGCCCCAACGAAAGGGACAGGGGATTAGCAGAGACCCAGTACTTC.

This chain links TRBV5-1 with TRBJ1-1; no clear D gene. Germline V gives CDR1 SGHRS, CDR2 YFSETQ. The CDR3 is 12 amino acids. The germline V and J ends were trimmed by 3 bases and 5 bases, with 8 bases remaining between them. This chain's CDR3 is CASSSRGTEAFF. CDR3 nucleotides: TGCGCCAGCAGCTCCAGAGGGACTGAAGCTTTCTTT.

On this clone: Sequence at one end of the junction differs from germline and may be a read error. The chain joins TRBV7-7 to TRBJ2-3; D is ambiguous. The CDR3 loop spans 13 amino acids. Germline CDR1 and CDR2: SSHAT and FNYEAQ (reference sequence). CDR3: CASSEVGTDTQYF. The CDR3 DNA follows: TGTGCTAGCAGCGAGGTTGGCACAGATACGCAGTATTTT.

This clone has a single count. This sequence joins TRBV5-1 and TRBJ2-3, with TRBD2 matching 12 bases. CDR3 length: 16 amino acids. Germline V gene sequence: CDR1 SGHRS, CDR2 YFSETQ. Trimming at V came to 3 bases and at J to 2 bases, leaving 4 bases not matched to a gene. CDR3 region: CASSSWTSGVTDTQYF. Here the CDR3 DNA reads TGCGCCAGCAGCTCCTGGACTAGCGGGGTCACAGATACGCAGTATTTT.

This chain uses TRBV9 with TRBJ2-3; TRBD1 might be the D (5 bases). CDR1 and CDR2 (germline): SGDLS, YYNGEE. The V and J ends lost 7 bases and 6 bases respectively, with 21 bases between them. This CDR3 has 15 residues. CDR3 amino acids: CASSRGDSSLDTQYF. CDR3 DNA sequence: TGTGCCAGCTCCCGAGGAGACAGCTCACTGGATACGCAGTATTTT.

CDR3 loop: CASSLNRGLYTGELFF. CDR3 sequence (DNA): TGTGCCAGCAGCTTGAACAGGGGGCTGTACACCGGGGAGCTGTTTTTT. V and J are TRBV13 and TRBJ2-2; 9 bases align to TRBD1. V was pared by 3 bases and J by 3 bases, with 5 bases of the junction left unmatched. The CDR3 totals 16 residues. CDR1 and CDR2 (germline): PRHDT, FYEKMQ (reference sequence).

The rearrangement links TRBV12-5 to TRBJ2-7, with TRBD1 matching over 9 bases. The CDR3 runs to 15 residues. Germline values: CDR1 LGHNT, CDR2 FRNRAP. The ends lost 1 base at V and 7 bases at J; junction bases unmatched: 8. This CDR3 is CASGLEPGQGREQYF. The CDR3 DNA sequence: TGTGCTAGTGGTTTGGAACCGGGACAGGGCCGAGAGCAGTACTTC.

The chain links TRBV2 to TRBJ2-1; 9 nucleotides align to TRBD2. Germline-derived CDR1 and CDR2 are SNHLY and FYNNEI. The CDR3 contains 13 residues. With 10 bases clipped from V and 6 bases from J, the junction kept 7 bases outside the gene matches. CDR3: CATGASGVNEQFF. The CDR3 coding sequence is TGTGCCACCGGGGCTAGCGGGGTCAATGAGCAGTTCTTC.

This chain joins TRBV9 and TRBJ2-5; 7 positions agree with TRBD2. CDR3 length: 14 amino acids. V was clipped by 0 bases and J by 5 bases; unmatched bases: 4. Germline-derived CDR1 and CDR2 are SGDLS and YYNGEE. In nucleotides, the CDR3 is TGTGCCAGCAGCGTAGAGTCGGGAGGTGAGACCCAGTACTTC. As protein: CASSVESGGETQYF.

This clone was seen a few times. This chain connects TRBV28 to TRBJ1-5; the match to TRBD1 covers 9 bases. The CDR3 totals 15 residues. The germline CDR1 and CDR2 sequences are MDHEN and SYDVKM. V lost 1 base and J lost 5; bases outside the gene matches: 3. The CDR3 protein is CASSLSTGGHQPQHF. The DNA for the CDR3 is TGTGCCAGCAGTTTATCTACAGGGGGCCATCAGCCCCAGCATTTT.

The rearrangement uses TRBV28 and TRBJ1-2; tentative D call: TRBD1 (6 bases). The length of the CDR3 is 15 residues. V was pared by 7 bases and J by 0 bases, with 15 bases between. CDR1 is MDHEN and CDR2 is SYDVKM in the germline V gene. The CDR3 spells CASMGGPRSNYGYTF. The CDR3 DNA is TGTGCCAGCATGGGGGGGCCCCGATCTAACTATGGCTACACCTTC.